The 27 T cell receptor beta chains presented below share a single source sample, sequenced in a study of blood T cell repertoires in COVID-19. Only in-frame clones appear in the TCRdb table, and some are missing; sequencing was by immunoSEQ multiplex PCR. The sample carries 250,000 to 350,000 clones, 91% recorded once. Sequenced: peripheral blood. These receptors all stem from a woman aged 25 to 39 with COVID-19, enrolled during active disease.

V is TRBV12-5 and J is TRBJ2-7; weak D call: TRBD1 (5 bases). The CDR3 covers 14 residues. Germline loops: CDR1 LGHNT, CDR2 FRNRAP. V was trimmed by 4 bases and J by 0 bases, leaving 10 bases between them. CDR3 bases: TGTGCTAGTGGTTCAGACAGTTACTCCTACGAGCAGTACTTC. This sequence encodes CASGSDSYSYEQYF.

The V gene is TRBV5-1, the J gene TRBJ2-5, with D unclear. V was pared by 4 bases and J by 5 bases, with 12 bases between. The germline V gene has CDR1 SGHRS and CDR2 YFSETQ. The CDR3 is 13 residues long. CDR3 protein: CASSDGVGETQYF. In DNA, the CDR3 is TGCGCCAGCAGCGATGGAGTCGGTGAGACCCAGTACTTC.

CDR3 sequence: CASSEAGTNRGEKLFF. CDR3 in DNA: TGTGCCAGCAGTGAAGCCGGTACAAATAGGGGTGAAAAACTGTTTTTT. The J gene is TRBJ1-4, the V gene TRBV6-1, with D perhaps TRBD1 (5 bases). V was trimmed by 0 bases and J by 7 bases, leaving 15 bases between them. The germline CDR1 and CDR2 sequences are MNHNS and SASEGT. This CDR3 has 16 residues.

This clone showed up just once. The genes are TRBV6-5 and TRBJ2-5; 11 nucleotides match TRBD2. The CDR3 totals 15 residues. Germline V lookup: CDR1 MNHEY, CDR2 SVGAGI. V trimming: 6 bases; J trimming: 5 bases; junction bases outside the gene matches: 8. The chain's CDR3 is CASRVAGGPGETQYF. The CDR3 DNA reads as TGTGCCAGCAGGGTAGCGGGAGGGCCAGGGGAGACCCAGTACTTC.

CDR3 in DNA: TGTGCCAGCAGCTTGAAGGCAGGGTTGGGGGCTTCCTACGAGCAGTACTTC. Protein sequence: CASSLKAGLGASYEQYF. V and J are TRBV7-9 and TRBJ2-7; a possible D gene is TRBD1 (6 bases). The CDR3 loop spans 17 amino acids. CDR1 and CDR2 from the germline V gene are SEHNR and FQNEAQ (reference sequence). V was clipped by 3 bases and J by 1 base, with 19 bases between them.

The rearrangement joins TRBV6-5 to TRBJ1-1; D remains ambiguous. Between the trimmed V and J ends, which lost 4 bases and 1 base, there was a span of 10 bases. Germline CDR1 and CDR2: MNHEY and SVGAGI. CDR3 length: 14 amino acids. In DNA, the CDR3 is TGTGCCAGCAGTTCGCCGCGGGCGAACACTGAAGCTTTCTTT. The encoded protein is CASSSPRANTEAFF.

The rearrangement joins TRBV24-1 to TRBJ2-1, with TRBD1 identical over 7 bases. Germline CDR1 reads KGHDR; CDR2 reads SFDVKD. With 2 bases clipped from V and 0 bases from J, the junction kept 6 bases outside the gene matches. The CDR3 spans 17 residues. For the CDR3, the DNA is TGTGCCACCAGTGATTCAAGCAGGGGGAACTCCTACAATGAGCAGTTCTTC. As protein: CATSDSSRGNSYNEQFF.

The V call is TRBV5-1, the J call TRBJ2-2; 10 nucleotides match TRBD2. V lost 3 bases, J lost 3 bases, and 8 bases stayed unmatched. Per the germline V gene, CDR1 is SGHRS and CDR2 is YFSETQ. CDR3 length: 17 residues. The CDR3 DNA follows: TGCGCCAGCAGCTCGGGTTCGGGACTAGCGTACACCGGGGAGCTGTTTTTT. Translating gives CASSSGSGLAYTGELFF.

The table lists this clone with a few counts. The chain joins TRBV9 to TRBJ2-2; 9 nucleotides line up with TRBD2. V shed 2 bases and J 7 bases; nucleotides not matched to a gene: 6. CDR1 and CDR2 from the germline V gene are SGDLS and YYNGEE. The CDR3 has 15 amino acids. The CDR3 nucleotides read TGTGCCAGCAGCGTGGCGCTAGCGGGAATCGGGGAGCTGTTTTTT. It specifies CASSVALAGIGELFF. The variable domain in full, completed from reference TRBV9 and TRBJ2-2, reads DSGVTQTPKHLITATGQRVTLRCSPRSGDLSVYWYQQSLDQGLQFLIQYYNGEERAKGNILERFSAQQFPDLHSELNLSSLELGDSALYFCASSVALAGIGELFFGEGSRLTVL.

The chain is built from TRBV5-1 and TRBJ1-2; TRBD1 matches at 9 bases. The CDR3 has 18 amino acids. The germline V gene encodes CDR1 SGHRS and CDR2 YFSETQ. After removal of 4 bases from V and 3 bases from J, the junction contained 16 bases not matched to a gene. The CDR3 nucleotides are TGCGCCAGCAGCAAAGCCGGGACAGGGCTAAACTCCGACTATGGCTACACCTTC. Residues: CASSKAGTGLNSDYGYTF.

This rearrangement joins TRBV7-2 to TRBJ2-2, with D maybe TRBD1 (5 bases). Looked up from germline, CDR1 is SGHTA and CDR2 is FQGNSA. The CDR3 runs 15 residues. Trimming left V 5 bases short and J 3 bases short, with 13 bases between. The CDR3 DNA follows: TGTGCCAGCAGCCCCAGACGGACATACACCGGGGAGCTGTTTTTT. Amino acids: CASSPRRTYTGELFF.

This sequence joins TRBV14 and TRBJ2-1, with TRBD1 identical over 9 bases. This CDR3 region has 17 residues. Trimming removed 2 bases from V and 0 bases from J; junction bases left unmatched: 5. Germline V gene data show CDR1 as SGHDN and CDR2 as FVKESK. CDR3 coding DNA: TGTGCCAGCAGCCAAAGGACAGGGGCCAGCTCCTACAATGAGCAGTTCTTC. Protein: CASSQRTGASSYNEQFF. Full variable domain (rest looked up from reference TRBV14 and TRBJ2-1): EAGVTQFPSHSVIEKGQTVTLRCDPISGHDNLYWYRRVMGKEIKFLLHFVKESKQDESGMPNNRFLAERTGGTYSTLKVQPAELEDSGVYFCASSQRTGASSYNEQFFGPGTRLTVL.

This clone was seen once. The V call is TRBV5-1, the J call TRBJ1-1; the D gene is possibly TRBD1 (5 bases). Germline CDR1 and CDR2: SGHRS and YFSETQ. The V gene lost 0 bases and the J gene lost 6 bases, with 9 bases spanning the gap. The CDR3 covers 13 residues. As DNA, the CDR3 is TGCGCCAGCAGCTTGGAAGGGGTAGCTGAAGCTTTCTTT. Translated, it gives CASSLEGVAEAFF.

The chain combines TRBV23-1 with TRBJ2-1; tentatively, D is TRBD1 (6 bases). TRBV23-1 is flagged as an ORF with uncertain function. With 0 bases removed from V and 0 bases from J, the gap between germline ends came to 15 bases. This CDR3 is 18 amino acids long. CDR3 loop: CASSQSQGLASSYNEQFF. DNA for the CDR3: TGCGCCAGCAGTCAATCGCAGGGGTTAGCGAGCTCCTACAATGAGCAGTTCTTC.

V is TRBV10-3 and J is TRBJ1-1; TRBD1 aligns across 11 bases. Trimming took 4 bases from V and 2 from J; bases not matched to a gene: 3. Germline CDR1 reads ENHRY; CDR2 reads SYGVKD. The CDR3 length is 15 residues. The CDR3 sequence is CAISAGTGGNTEAFF. The CDR3 DNA reads TGTGCCATCAGTGCGGGGACAGGGGGAAACACTGAAGCTTTCTTT.

The chain recombines TRBV18 with TRBJ1-4; D gene unclear. Trimming took off 5 bases at V and 0 bases at J, with 13 bases between the two ends. CDR3 length equals 16 residues. Germline assignment: CDR1 KGHSH and CDR2 LQKENI. The DNA of the CDR3 is TGTGCCAGCTCAGAGGACGGACTAGCAACTAATGAAAAACTGTTTTTT. It yields the protein CASSEDGLATNEKLFF.

The chain uses TRBV5-1 and TRBJ1-3; 10 bases match TRBD1. V was clipped by 0 bases and J by 5 bases; unmatched bases: 5. The germline CDR1 and CDR2 sequences are SGHRS and YFSETQ. The CDR3 runs to 16 residues. This CDR3 is CASSLEGQGTRNTIYF. The CDR3 DNA reads TGCGCCAGCAGCTTGGAGGGACAGGGGACCAGAAACACCATATATTTT.

The V gene is TRBV5-6, the J gene TRBJ2-7; 10 nucleotides align to TRBD1. CDR3 length: 15 residues. Germline-derived CDR1 and CDR2 are SGHDT and YYEEEE. J was trimmed by 2 bases and V by 4 bases; bases with no gene match: 6. CDR3 residues: CASSPGQGSPYEQYF. The CDR3 DNA reads TGTGCCAGCAGCCCGGGACAGGGGAGCCCCTACGAGCAGTACTTC.

This clone was detected only once. This chain uses TRBV9 with TRBJ2-7; a weak D match, TRBD1 (5 bases). Per germline, CDR1 SGDLS and CDR2 YYNGEE. Trimming left V 3 bases short and J 0 bases short, with 10 bases between. The CDR3 has 14 residues. This CDR3 reads CASSGGLLSYEQYF. The DNA of the CDR3 is TGTGCCAGCAGCGGGGGCCTTCTCTCCTACGAGCAGTACTTC.

Notes on this clone: Other nucleotide sequences from this sample produce the same CDR3. V and J are TRBV5-4 and TRBJ1-1; weak D call: TRBD1 (5 bases). Germline V gives CDR1 SGHNT, CDR2 YYREEE (reference sequence). The CDR3 runs to 12 residues. V shed 4 bases and J shed 4 bases, with 8 bases lying between them. CDR3 residues: CASSPQGTEAFF. Here the CDR3 DNA reads TGTGCCAGCAGCCCGCAGGGCACTGAAGCTTTCTTT.

This clone was counted once. V gene TRBV6-5 combines with J gene TRBJ2-7; D perhaps matches TRBD2 (5 bases). CDR1 and CDR2 from the germline V gene are MNHEY and SVGAGI. Between the trimmed V and J ends, which lost 6 bases and 0 bases, there was a span of 15 bases. The CDR3 contains 15 residues. The CDR3 protein is CASRSVPRGSYEQYF. The CDR3 nucleotides read TGTGCCAGCAGGTCGGTACCCCGGGGCTCCTACGAGCAGTACTTC.

The chain has TRBV6-4 and TRBJ2-2, with a tentative D call TRBD1 (6 bases). This CDR3 comprises 14 residues. V dropped 5 bases and J dropped 3 bases, with 10 bases sitting between them. Germline loops: CDR1 MRHNA, CDR2 SNTAGT. The DNA for the CDR3 is TGTGCCAGCAGTTCACAGGGCTACACCGGGGAGCTGTTTTTT. Its translation is CASSSQGYTGELFF.

The chain is built from TRBV5-1 and TRBJ1-1; D call uncertain. V dropped 3 bases and J dropped 4 bases, with 13 bases sitting between them. The CDR3 is made up of 14 amino acids. From germline, CDR1 is SGHRS and CDR2 YFSETQ. The CDR3 sequence is CASSWDMGGTEAFF. The DNA of the CDR3 is TGCGCCAGCAGCTGGGATATGGGAGGCACTGAAGCTTTCTTT.

The rearrangement links TRBV27 to TRBJ1-2, with TRBD1 matching over 7 bases. This CDR3 comprises 13 residues. Germline lookup yields CDR1 MNHEY and CDR2 SMNVEV (reference sequence). With 5 bases clipped from V and 7 bases from J, the junction kept 7 bases outside the gene matches. The CDR3 loop is CASSHQGESGYTF. The CDR3 nucleotides read TGTGCCAGCAGTCACCAGGGGGAGTCTGGCTACACCTTC.

The rearrangement uses TRBV5-4 and TRBJ1-2; perhaps TRBD1 as D (5 bases). The germline CDR1 and CDR2 sequences are SGHNT and YYREEE (reference sequence). V gave up 0 bases and J gave up 7 bases, with 22 bases separating them. The CDR3 extends over 17 amino acids. The CDR3 here is CASSLDPGRGSMGGYTF. The CDR3, as DNA: TGTGCCAGCAGCTTGGATCCAGGGCGGGGGTCGATGGGTGGCTACACCTTC.

As to this clone: The identical CDR3 is also encoded by other nucleotide sequences in the sample. V is TRBV29-1 and J is TRBJ1-1; possibly TRBD1 for D (5 bases). Per the germline V gene, CDR1 is SQVTM and CDR2 is ANQGSEA. CDR3 length: 13 amino acids. V lost 4 bases to trimming and J lost 0 bases, with 9 bases between them. CDR3 sequence: CSVGQRMNTEAFF. As DNA, the CDR3 is TGCAGCGTTGGACAGCGTATGAACACTGAAGCTTTCTTT.

The chain joins TRBV30 to TRBJ1-1, with TRBD1 matching over 9 bases. Germline values: CDR1 GTSNPN, CDR2 SVGIG (reference sequence). The CDR3 consists of 15 residues. V was clipped by 2 bases and J by 5 bases; unmatched bases: 9. The CDR3 nucleotides read TGTGCCTGGAGTTTACTGGACAGGGGAGGGACTGAAGCTTTCTTT. Its protein product is CAWSLLDRGGTEAFF.